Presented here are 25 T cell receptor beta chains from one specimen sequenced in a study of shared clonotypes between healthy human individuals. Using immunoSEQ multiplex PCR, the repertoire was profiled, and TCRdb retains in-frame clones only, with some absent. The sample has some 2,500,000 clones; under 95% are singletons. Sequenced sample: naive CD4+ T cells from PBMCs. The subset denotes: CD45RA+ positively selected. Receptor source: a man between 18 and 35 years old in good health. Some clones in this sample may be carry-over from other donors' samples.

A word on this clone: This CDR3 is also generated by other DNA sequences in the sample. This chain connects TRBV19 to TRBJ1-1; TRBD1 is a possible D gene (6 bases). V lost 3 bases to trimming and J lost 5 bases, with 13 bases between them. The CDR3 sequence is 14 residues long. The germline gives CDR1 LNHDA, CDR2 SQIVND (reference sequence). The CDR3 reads CASSILGGSTEAFF. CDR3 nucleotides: TGTGCCAGTAGTATCCTCGGGGGCTCAACTGAAGCTTTCTTT.

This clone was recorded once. The CDR3 DNA reads TGTGCCAGCAGTAACGGACTAGCGGGAGGCTCCATCTCCCGTGAGACCCAGTACTTC. It encodes CASSNGLAGGSISRETQYF. The rearrangement links TRBV28 to TRBJ2-5, with 14 bases that match TRBD2. V was clipped by 5 bases and J by 5 bases; unmatched bases: 16. The CDR3 length is 19 residues. Germline lookup yields CDR1 MDHEN and CDR2 SYDVKM.

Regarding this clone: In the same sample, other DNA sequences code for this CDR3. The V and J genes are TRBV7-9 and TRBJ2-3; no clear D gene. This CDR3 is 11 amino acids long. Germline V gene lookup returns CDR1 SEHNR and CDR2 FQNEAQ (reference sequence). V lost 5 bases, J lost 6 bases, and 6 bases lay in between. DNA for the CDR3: TGTGCCAGCAGCCTGCGGGATACGCAGTATTTT. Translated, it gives CASSLRDTQYF.

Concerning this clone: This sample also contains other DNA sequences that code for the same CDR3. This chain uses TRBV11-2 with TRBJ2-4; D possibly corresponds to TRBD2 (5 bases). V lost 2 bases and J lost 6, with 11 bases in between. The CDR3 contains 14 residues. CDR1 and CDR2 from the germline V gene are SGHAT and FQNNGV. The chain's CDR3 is CASSLSGSGNIQYF. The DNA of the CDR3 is TGTGCCAGCAGCTTATCGGGATCCGGAAACATTCAGTACTTC.

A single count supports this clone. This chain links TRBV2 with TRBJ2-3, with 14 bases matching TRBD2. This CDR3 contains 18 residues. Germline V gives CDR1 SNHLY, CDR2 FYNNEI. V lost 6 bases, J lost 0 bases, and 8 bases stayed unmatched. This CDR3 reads CASRIGTSGSKSTDTQYF. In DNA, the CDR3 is TGTGCCAGCAGGATCGGGACTAGCGGGAGTAAGAGCACAGATACGCAGTATTTT. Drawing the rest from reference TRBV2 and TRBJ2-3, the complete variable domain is EPEVTQTPSHQVTQMGQEVILRCVPISNHLYFYWYRQILGQKVEFLVSFYNNEISEKSEIFDDQFSVERPDGSNFTLKIRSTKLEDSAMYFCASRIGTSGSKSTDTQYFGPGTRLTVL.

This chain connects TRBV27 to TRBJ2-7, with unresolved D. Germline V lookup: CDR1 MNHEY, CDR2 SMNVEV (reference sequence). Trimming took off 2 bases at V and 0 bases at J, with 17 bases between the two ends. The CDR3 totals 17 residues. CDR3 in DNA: TGTGCCAGCAGTTTAATCGGCTCACATTTTTCCTCCTACGAGCAGTACTTC. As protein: CASSLIGSHFSSYEQYF.

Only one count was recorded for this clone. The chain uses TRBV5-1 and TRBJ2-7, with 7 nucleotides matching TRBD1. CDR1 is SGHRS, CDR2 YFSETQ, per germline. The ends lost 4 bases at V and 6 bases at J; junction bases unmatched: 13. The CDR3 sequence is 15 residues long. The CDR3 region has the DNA TGCGCCAGCAGCGGGAACGCAGGGGGTAGGTCCGAGCAGTACTTC. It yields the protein CASSGNAGGRSEQYF. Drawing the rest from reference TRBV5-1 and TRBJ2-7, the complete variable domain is KAGVTQTPRYLIKTRGQQVTLSCSPISGHRSVSWYQQTPGQGLQFLFEYFSETQRNKGNFPGRFSGRQFSNSRSEMNVSTLELGDSALYLCASSGNAGGRSEQYFGPGTRLTVT.

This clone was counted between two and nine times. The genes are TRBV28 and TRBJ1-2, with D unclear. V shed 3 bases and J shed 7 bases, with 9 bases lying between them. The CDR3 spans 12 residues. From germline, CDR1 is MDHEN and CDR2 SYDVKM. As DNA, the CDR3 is TGTGCCAGCAGTTTCGGGAGTGGTGGCTACACCTTC. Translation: CASSFGSGGYTF.

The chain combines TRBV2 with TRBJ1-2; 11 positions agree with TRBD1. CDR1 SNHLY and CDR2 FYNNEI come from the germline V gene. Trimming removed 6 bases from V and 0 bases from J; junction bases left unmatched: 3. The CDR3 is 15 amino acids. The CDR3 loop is CASRDRGRTNYGYTF. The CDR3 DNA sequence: TGTGCCAGCAGGGACAGGGGGCGAACTAACTATGGCTACACCTTC.

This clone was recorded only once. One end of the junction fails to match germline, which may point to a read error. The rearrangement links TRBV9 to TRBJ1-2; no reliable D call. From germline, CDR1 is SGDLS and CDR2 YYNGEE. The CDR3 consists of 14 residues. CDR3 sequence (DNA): TGTGCCAGCACCGTAGCTGGGTCTAACTATGGCTACACCTTC. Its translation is CASTVAGSNYGYTF.

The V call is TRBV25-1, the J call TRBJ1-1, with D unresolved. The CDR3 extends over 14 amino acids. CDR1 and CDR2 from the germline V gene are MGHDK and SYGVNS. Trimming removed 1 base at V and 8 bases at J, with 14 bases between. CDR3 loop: CASSESGKGAEAFF. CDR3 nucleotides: TGTGCCAGCAGTGAATCGGGAAAGGGAGCCGAAGCTTTCTTT.

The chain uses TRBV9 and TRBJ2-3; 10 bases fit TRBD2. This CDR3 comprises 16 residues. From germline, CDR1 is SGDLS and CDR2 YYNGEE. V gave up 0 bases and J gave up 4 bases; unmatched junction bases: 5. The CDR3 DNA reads TGTGCCAGCAGCGTAGCTCTAGCGGGAGAGGCAGATACGCAGTATTTT. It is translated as CASSVALAGEADTQYF.

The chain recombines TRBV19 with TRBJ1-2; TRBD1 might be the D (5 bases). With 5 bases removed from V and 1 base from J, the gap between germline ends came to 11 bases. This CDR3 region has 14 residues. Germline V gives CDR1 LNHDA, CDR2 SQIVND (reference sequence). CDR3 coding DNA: TGTGCCAGTAGTCGGACACGGAATAACTATGGCTACACCTTC. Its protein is CASSRTRNNYGYTF.

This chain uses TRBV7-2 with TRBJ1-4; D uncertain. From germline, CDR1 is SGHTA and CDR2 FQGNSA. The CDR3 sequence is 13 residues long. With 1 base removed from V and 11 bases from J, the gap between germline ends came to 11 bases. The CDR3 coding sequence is TGTGCCAGCAGCTTAGAGATAAGGAGGAAACTGTTTTTT. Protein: CASSLEIRRKLFF.

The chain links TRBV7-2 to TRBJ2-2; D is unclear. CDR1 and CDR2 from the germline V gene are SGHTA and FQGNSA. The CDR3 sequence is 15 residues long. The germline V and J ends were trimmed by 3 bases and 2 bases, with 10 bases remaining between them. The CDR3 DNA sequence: TGTGCCAGCAGCTTTCGAGTCCGAAACACCGGGGAGCTGTTTTTT. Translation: CASSFRVRNTGELFF.

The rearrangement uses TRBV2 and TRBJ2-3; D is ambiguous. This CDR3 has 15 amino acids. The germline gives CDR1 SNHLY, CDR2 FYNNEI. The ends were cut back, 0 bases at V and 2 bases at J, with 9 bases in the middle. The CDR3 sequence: CASSEAERVTDTQYF. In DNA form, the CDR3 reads TGTGCCAGCAGTGAAGCGGAACGGGTCACAGATACGCAGTATTTT. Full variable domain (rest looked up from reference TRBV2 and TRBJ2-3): EPEVTQTPSHQVTQMGQEVILRCVPISNHLYFYWYRQILGQKVEFLVSFYNNEISEKSEIFDDQFSVERPDGSNFTLKIRSTKLEDSAMYFCASSEAERVTDTQYFGPGTRLTVL.

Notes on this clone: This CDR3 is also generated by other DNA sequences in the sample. CDR3 in DNA: TGTGCCAGCAGTGAGATAAGTGGAAACACCATATATTTT. It is translated as CASSEISGNTIYF. The chain links TRBV2 to TRBJ1-3; D is unclear. The CDR3 has 13 residues. In germline, CDR1 is SNHLY, CDR2 FYNNEI. V lost 3 bases, J lost 3 bases, and 6 bases lay in between.

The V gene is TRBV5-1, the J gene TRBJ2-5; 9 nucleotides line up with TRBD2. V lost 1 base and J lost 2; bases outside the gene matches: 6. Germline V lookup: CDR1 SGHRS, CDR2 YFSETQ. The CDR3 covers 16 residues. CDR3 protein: CASSLRLAEGQETQYF. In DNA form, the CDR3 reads TGCGCCAGCAGCTTGAGACTAGCGGAAGGACAAGAGACCCAGTACTTC.

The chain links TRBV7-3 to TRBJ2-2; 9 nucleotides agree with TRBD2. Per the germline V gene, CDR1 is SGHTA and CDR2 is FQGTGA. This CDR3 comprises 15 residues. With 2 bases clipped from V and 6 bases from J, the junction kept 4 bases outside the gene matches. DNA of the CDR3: TGTGCCAGCAGCTTAGGCGGGAGGGAGCCCGGGGAGCTGTTTTTT. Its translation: CASSLGGREPGELFF.

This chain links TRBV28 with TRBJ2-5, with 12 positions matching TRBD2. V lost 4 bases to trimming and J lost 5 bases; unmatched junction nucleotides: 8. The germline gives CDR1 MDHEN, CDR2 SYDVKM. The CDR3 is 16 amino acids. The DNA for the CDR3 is TGTGCCAGCAGTTCCCTAGCGGGAGGGCCGAGGGAGACCCAGTACTTC. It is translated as CASSSLAGGPRETQYF.

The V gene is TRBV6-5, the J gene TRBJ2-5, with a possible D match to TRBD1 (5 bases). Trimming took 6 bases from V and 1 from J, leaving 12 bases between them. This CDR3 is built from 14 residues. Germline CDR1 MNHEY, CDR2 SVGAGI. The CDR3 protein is CASRQTTGQETQYF. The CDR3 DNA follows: TGTGCCAGCAGACAAACCACAGGCCAAGAGACCCAGTACTTC.

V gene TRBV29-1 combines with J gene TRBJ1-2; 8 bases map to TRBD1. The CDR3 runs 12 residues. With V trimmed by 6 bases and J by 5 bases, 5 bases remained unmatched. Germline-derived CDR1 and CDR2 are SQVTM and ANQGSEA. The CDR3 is CSVLRGLYGYTF. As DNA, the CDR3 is TGCAGCGTCCTCAGGGGGCTTTATGGCTACACCTTC.

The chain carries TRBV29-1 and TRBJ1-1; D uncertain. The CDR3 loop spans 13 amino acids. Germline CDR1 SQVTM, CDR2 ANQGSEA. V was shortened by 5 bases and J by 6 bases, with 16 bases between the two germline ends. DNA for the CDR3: TGCAGCGTTCCCCGGGCGGGTTGGGCTGAAGCTTTCTTT. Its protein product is CSVPRAGWAEAFF.

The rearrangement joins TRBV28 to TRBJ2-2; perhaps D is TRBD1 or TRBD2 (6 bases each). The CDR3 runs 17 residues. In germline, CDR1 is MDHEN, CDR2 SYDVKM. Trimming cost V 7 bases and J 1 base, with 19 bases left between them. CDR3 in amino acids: CASNSPGASENTGELFF. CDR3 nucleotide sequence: TGTGCCAGCAATTCCCCGGGGGCTAGCGAGAACACCGGGGAGCTGTTTTTT.

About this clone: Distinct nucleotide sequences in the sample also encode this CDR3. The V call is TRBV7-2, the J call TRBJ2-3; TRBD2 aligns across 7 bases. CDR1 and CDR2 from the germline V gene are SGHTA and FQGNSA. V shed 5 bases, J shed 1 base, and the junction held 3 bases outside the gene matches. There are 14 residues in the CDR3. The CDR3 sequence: CASSLTSGTDTQYF. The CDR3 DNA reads TGTGCCAGCAGCCTAACTAGCGGCACAGATACGCAGTATTTT.